Below are 26 T cell receptor beta chains sequenced from a single sample in a study of CD8 T cells in ankylosing spondylitis. TCRdb re-called the 5' RACE reads through MiXCR, storing one row per CDR3 protein. The sample has about 250,000 distinct CDR3 sequences, about 10% seen once. The material sequenced was blood, either unsorted or a sorted T cell fraction (not recorded which). Every receptor here comes from a male donor with ankylosing spondylitis or in good health (not recorded which).

This clonotype was observed at least ten times. This chain joins TRBV3-1 and TRBJ2-7; perhaps TRBD1 as D (5 bases). V gave up 2 bases and J gave up 0 bases, with 11 bases separating them. The CDR3 sequence is 15 residues long. Germline V lookup: CDR1 LGHDT, CDR2 YNNKEL (reference sequence). In DNA, the CDR3 is TGTGCCAGCAGCCAATGGGGCAGAAGCTCCTACGAGCAGTACTTC. Its protein is CASSQWGRSSYEQYF.

This clonotype was observed many times. The chain has TRBV7-7 and TRBJ2-5; D not resolved. Trimming stripped 4 bases from V and 1 base from J, with 10 bases between. The germline gives CDR1 SSHAT, CDR2 FNYEAQ (reference sequence). This CDR3 is 14 amino acids long. Here the CDR3 reads CASSSLVGQETQYF. In DNA, the CDR3 is TGTGCCAGCAGCTCCCTAGTTGGCCAAGAGACCCAGTACTTC.

Many counts were recorded for this clonotype. This rearrangement joins TRBV20-1 to TRBJ2-1, with D perhaps matching TRBD2 (5 bases). Germline V gives CDR1 DFQATT, CDR2 SNEGSKA (reference sequence). Trimming took off 6 bases at V and 9 bases at J, with 21 bases between the two ends. There are 14 residues in the CDR3. CDR3 bases: TGCAGTGCACTTCTCTTAACTAGGAAGGGTGAGCAGTTCTTC. Translated, it gives CSALLLTRKGEQFF.

On this clonotype itself: One junction end does not reproduce the germline sequence, and a read error may be involved. The genes are TRBV20-1 and TRBJ2-3, with 16 bases aligning to TRBD2. The V gene's germline CDR1 is DFQATT and CDR2 SNEGSKA (reference sequence). CDR3 length: 15 amino acids. The CDR3 is CCAGGLAGGADTQYF. For the CDR3, the DNA is TGCTGTGCTGGGGGACTAGCGGGAGGGGCAGATACGCAGTATTTT.

About this clonotype itself: A clone one base away is much larger, so this may be a read error. This sequence joins TRBV29-1 and TRBJ1-1, with 12 bases aligning to TRBD1. V lost 8 bases, J lost 10 bases, and 5 bases stayed unmatched. CDR1 is SQVTM and CDR2 is ANQGSEA in the germline V gene. CDR3 size: 11 residues. The CDR3 spells CSSGQGAAAFF. In nucleotides, the CDR3 is TGCAGCTCGGGACAGGGGGCTGCAGCTTTCTTT. Looking up the rest from reference TRBV29-1 and TRBJ1-1 gives the full variable domain: SAVISQKPSRDICQRGTSLTIQCQVDSQVTMMFWYRQQPGQSLTLIATANQGSEATYESGFVIDKFPISRPNLTFSTLTVSNMSPEDSSIYLCSSGQGAAAFFGQGTRLTVV.

This clonotype came up many times. This chain joins TRBV5-1 and TRBJ1-2; 8 bases line up with TRBD1. The CDR3 loop spans 14 amino acids. Germline V gene data show CDR1 as SGHRS and CDR2 as YFSETQ. V lost 3 bases and J lost 2; bases outside the gene matches: 3. The CDR3 region has the DNA TGCGCCAGCAGCTCGGACAGGGAAAACTATGGCTACACCTTC. This sequence encodes CASSSDRENYGYTF. The full variable domain, in which reference TRBV5-1 and TRBJ1-2 provide the parts outside the CDR3, is KAGVTQTPRYLIKTRGQQVTLSCSPISGHRSVSWYQQTPGQGLQFLFEYFSETQRNKGNFPGRFSGRQFSNSRSEMNVSTLELGDSALYLCASSSDRENYGYTFGSGTRLTVV.

This clonotype was counted many times. The chain joins TRBV20-1 to TRBJ2-3, with 11 positions matching TRBD2. The V gene end was trimmed by 7 bases and the J gene end by 6 bases; junction bases not matched to a gene: 6. Germline CDR1 DFQATT, CDR2 SNEGSKA (reference sequence). CDR3 length: 13 residues. The CDR3 DNA reads TGCAGTGTGACTAGCGGGGTGGGCGATACGCAGTATTTT. It yields the protein CSVTSGVGDTQYF.

This clonotype showed up many times. This rearrangement joins TRBV9 to TRBJ1-2, with D perhaps matching TRBD1 (5 bases). From germline, CDR1 is SGDLS and CDR2 YYNGEE. The CDR3 is 14 residues long. Deletions cut 0 bases from V and 4 bases from J, with 10 bases between. The CDR3 reads CASSVAQESYGYTF. The CDR3 DNA reads as TGTGCCAGCAGCGTAGCACAGGAAAGCTATGGCTACACCTTC.

This clonotype was counted many times. This sequence joins TRBV27 and TRBJ2-5; D is tentatively TRBD1 or TRBD2 (5 bases each). V dropped 5 bases and J dropped 5 bases, with 24 bases sitting between them. Germline V gene data show CDR1 as MNHEY and CDR2 as SMNVEV (reference sequence). The length of the CDR3 is 17 residues. CDR3 DNA: TGTGCCAGCAGTAAGATTGTTACTGGGACCTCGATGGAGACCCAGTACTTC. Amino acids: CASSKIVTGTSMETQYF.

This clonotype was picked up many times. The V and J genes are TRBV5-1 and TRBJ1-1; 8 nucleotides line up with TRBD1. The length of the CDR3 is 16 residues. V lost 0 bases and J lost 5; bases outside the gene matches: 9. Germline V gene data show CDR1 as SGHRS and CDR2 as YFSETQ. The CDR3 bases are TGCGCCAGCAGCTTGGCGGAGGGCAGGGGGCGGACTGAAGCTTTCTTT. Protein sequence: CASSLAEGRGRTEAFF.

This clonotype was detected only a few times. A read error may account for a junction end that differs from germline. V is TRBV5-6 and J is TRBJ2-5; 12 bases agree with TRBD2. Germline loops: CDR1 SGHDT, CDR2 YYEEEE. This CDR3 has 13 amino acids. The CDR3 protein is CASSLTWTSGKDF. In DNA form, the CDR3 reads TGTGCCAGCAGCTTAACCTGGACTAGCGGGAAGGACTTC.

This clonotype showed up many times. The rearrangement links TRBV20-1 to TRBJ2-2; tentative D call: TRBD1 (6 bases). The V end was cut by 5 bases, the J end by 0 bases, with 10 bases between. Germline CDR1 and CDR2: DFQATT and SNEGSKA (reference sequence). CDR3 size: 14 residues. The CDR3 DNA is TGCAGTGCTTTCAAGGGGGCGAACACCGGGGAGCTGTTTTTT. Translated, it gives CSAFKGANTGELFF.

This clonotype was detected many times. V and J are TRBV10-3 and TRBJ1-1; TRBD1 matches 8 bases. The germline V gene encodes CDR1 ENHRY and CDR2 SYGVKD. The CDR3 covers 14 residues. The V gene end was trimmed by 4 bases and the J gene end by 5 bases; junction bases not matched to a gene: 6. The DNA of the CDR3 is TGTGCCATCAGTGTGGACAGGGAAAGGACTGAAGCTTTCTTT. This translates into CAISVDRERTEAFF.

This clonotype was counted ten times or more. The rearrangement joins TRBV27 to TRBJ2-3, with 7 bases identical to TRBD2. V shed 4 bases and J 3 bases; nucleotides not matched to a gene: 10. This CDR3 has 16 amino acids. Germline CDR1 MNHEY, CDR2 SMNVEV (reference sequence). The CDR3 nucleotides read TGTGCCAGCAGTTCGCCCGGGAGGCTGAGGACAGATACGCAGTATTTT. This encodes CASSSPGRLRTDTQYF.

Only a few counts were recorded for this clonotype. The chain has TRBV5-5 and TRBJ1-4, with D possibly being TRBD1 (6 bases). The CDR3 extends over 16 amino acids. Germline V lookup: CDR1 SGHKS, CDR2 YYEKEE (reference sequence). Trimming took off 5 bases at V and 5 bases at J, with 19 bases between the two ends. CDR3 nucleotides: TGTGCCAGCAGTCTGGAGAGCAGGGGACAAAATGAAAAACTGTTTTTT. Its protein product is CASSLESRGQNEKLFF.

The chain joins TRBV11-3 to TRBJ2-3; 9 bases line up with TRBD2. This CDR3 comprises 18 residues. V lost 4 bases to trimming and J lost 1 base; unmatched junction nucleotides: 12. The germline V gene encodes CDR1 SGHNT and CDR2 YENEEA. The CDR3 DNA is TGTGCCAGCAGCTCCGGAGGACTAGCGCTACCCCGCACAGATACGCAGTATTTT. It yields the protein CASSSGGLALPRTDTQYF.

This clonotype showed up just a few times. V and J are TRBV4-1 and TRBJ1-2; D call uncertain. V was pared by 1 base and J by 4 bases, with 13 bases between. The CDR3 covers 15 residues. Per germline, CDR1 MGHRA and CDR2 YSYEKL. The CDR3: CASSQAGPMGYGYTF. CDR3 nucleotide sequence: TGCGCCAGCAGCCAAGCCGGACCGATGGGCTATGGCTACACCTTC.

This clonotype showed up just a few times. The rearrangement uses TRBV6-1 and TRBJ2-7, with 7 bases matching TRBD2. There are 16 residues in the CDR3. Looked up from germline, CDR1 is MNHNS and CDR2 is SASEGT. V lost 4 bases to trimming and J lost 2 bases; unmatched junction nucleotides: 11. The DNA of the CDR3 is TGTGCCAGCAGTGTCTACAGGATGGGGACTACCTACGAGCAGTACTTC. It yields the protein CASSVYRMGTTYEQYF.

This clonotype was seen ten or more times. As DNA, the CDR3 is TGTGCCAGCGCTCCGGGACAGGGGTCCAATCAGCCCCAGCATTTT. As protein: CASAPGQGSNQPQHF. The V and J genes are TRBV25-1 and TRBJ1-5; 10 bases align to TRBD1. V lost 8 bases to trimming and J lost 3 bases; unmatched junction nucleotides: 7. The CDR3 consists of 15 residues. CDR1 is MGHDK and CDR2 is SYGVNS in the germline V gene.

This sequence joins TRBV20-1 and TRBJ2-5; D could derive from TRBD1 or TRBD2 (5 bases each). The CDR3 length is 13 residues. CDR1 DFQATT and CDR2 SNEGSKA come from the germline V gene (reference sequence). V was clipped by 3 bases and J by 4 bases, with 12 bases between them. CDR3 nucleotide sequence: TGCAGTGCTAGGACTTTGAGGGGAGAGACCCAGTACTTC. Protein sequence: CSARTLRGETQYF.

This clonotype was detected many times. The chain couples TRBV21-1 to TRBJ2-2; the table's D call of TRBD1 was not tested on the DNA. TRBV21-1 counts as a pseudogene. This CDR3 region has 17 residues. The CDR3 spells CASSINSGTGLTGELFF. CDR3 nucleotides: TGTGCCAGCAGCATTAACTCCGGGACAGGGTTGACCGGGGAGCTGTTTTTT.

This chain connects TRBV4-1 to TRBJ1-6; D not certain. Deletions cut 0 bases from V and 5 bases from J, with 8 bases between. CDR3 length: 15 residues. Germline loops: CDR1 MGHRA, CDR2 YSYEKL. For the CDR3, the DNA is TGCGCCAGCAGCCAAGATTCTGCTCATAATTCACCCCTCCACTTT. As protein: CASSQDSAHNSPLHF.

To note about this clonotype: A much larger clone lies a single base off, so this may be a read error. The chain uses TRBV2 and TRBJ2-3; 11 bases line up with TRBD2. The CDR3 spans 15 residues. V gave up 6 bases and J gave up 2 bases; unmatched junction bases: 4. CDR1 is SNHLY and CDR2 is FYNNEI in the germline V gene. In DNA, the CDR3 is TGTGCCAGCAGACTAGCGGGGGTTCACACAGATACGCAGTATTTT. Translating it yields CASRLAGVHTDTQYF.

DNA of the CDR3: TGCAGCGCTCGCACAATCCTCGGGACAGGGGACACAGATACGCAGTATTTT. Translated: CSARTILGTGDTDTQYF. This chain uses TRBV29-1 with TRBJ2-3; 10 bases fit TRBD1. Germline CDR1 reads SQVTM; CDR2 reads ANQGSEA. J gave up 2 bases and V 7 bases, and 15 bases lay outside the gene matches. CDR3 length equals 17 residues.

The CDR3 DNA reads TGTGCCAGCAGTTTAAACGGACTAGCGGGAGCGCCGGGCTACGAGCAGTACTTC. Protein product: CASSLNGLAGAPGYEQYF. V is TRBV27 and J is TRBJ2-7; 13 bases line up with TRBD2. The CDR3 length is 18 residues. Germline V CDR1 and CDR2: MNHEY, SMNVEV (reference sequence). The J segment lost 3 bases and the V segment lost 2 bases, leaving 10 bases of the junction unmatched.

This clonotype was observed many times. This chain connects TRBV20-1 to TRBJ1-6, with D uncertain. The V gene lost 3 bases and the J gene lost 7 bases, with 10 bases spanning the gap. The CDR3 contains 13 residues. Germline CDR1 is DFQATT and CDR2 is SNEGSKA (reference sequence). The CDR3 region is CSASRTGNSPLHF. The CDR3 DNA reads TGCAGTGCTAGTAGGACCGGGAATTCACCCCTCCACTTT.